Following are 8 T cell receptor beta chains from one sample sequenced in a study of blood T cell repertoires in COVID-19. TCRdb's copy holds only in-frame clones and misses some; the assay was immunoSEQ multiplex PCR. This table has under 110,000 clones, 85% appearing once. The source material was peripheral blood. Source of these receptors: a woman in her 70s with active or convalescent COVID-19.

The genes are TRBV5-4 and TRBJ2-5; D might be TRBD2 (5 bases). The CDR3 totals 13 residues. Germline V gives CDR1 SGHNT, CDR2 YYREEE (reference sequence). Trimming shortened V by 4 bases and J by 1 base, and 8 bases separated the two germline ends. CDR3 in amino acids: CASSQDFQETQYF. The CDR3 coding sequence is TGTGCCAGCAGCCAGGACTTCCAAGAGACCCAGTACTTC.

The V and J genes are TRBV11-2 and TRBJ2-7; 16 bases are a match to TRBD2. The CDR3 has 19 residues. Germline loops: CDR1 SGHAT, CDR2 FQNNGV. The V gene end was trimmed by 5 bases and the J gene end by 4 bases; junction bases not matched to a gene: 14. In DNA form, the CDR3 reads TGTGCCAGCAGCCCACGGCGGGGACTAGCGGGAGGGCCGCGGTACGAGCAGTACTTC. It translates to CASSPRRGLAGGPRYEQYF. Variable domain in full (rest from reference TRBV11-2 and TRBJ2-7): EAGVAQSPRYKIIEKRQSVAFWCNPISGHATLYWYQQILGQGPKLLIQFQNNGVVDDSQLPKDRFSAERLKGVDSTLKIQPAKLEDSAVYLCASSPRRGLAGGPRYEQYFGPGTRLTVT.

This chain connects TRBV19 to TRBJ2-2, with TRBD1 identical over 10 bases. V lost 5 bases, J lost 9 bases, and 9 bases stayed unmatched. Germline assignment: CDR1 LNHDA and CDR2 SQIVND (reference sequence). The CDR3 contains 15 residues. The CDR3 is CASSSPGQGRWELFF. The CDR3 nucleotides read TGTGCCAGTAGTTCTCCGGGACAGGGGAGGTGGGAGCTGTTTTTT.

This rearrangement joins TRBV19 to TRBJ2-3, with 8 positions matching TRBD1. Germline trimming cut 5 bases from V and 3 bases from J; bases unmatched to any gene: 22. The germline CDR1 and CDR2 sequences are LNHDA and SQIVND (reference sequence). CDR3 length: 20 residues. The CDR3 DNA follows: TGTGCCAGTAGTCACCCCAGCGAAAACCCCCGGACAGGGAGAACAGATACGCAGTATTTT. This translates into CASSHPSENPRTGRTDTQYF.

The rearrangement links TRBV19 to TRBJ1-4; TRBD1 matches at 8 bases. Germline lookup yields CDR1 LNHDA and CDR2 SQIVND (reference sequence). The ends lost 7 bases at V and 0 bases at J; junction bases unmatched: 4. The CDR3 covers 15 residues. This CDR3 reads CASKGQGPTNEKLFF. The CDR3 nucleotides read TGTGCCAGTAAAGGACAGGGCCCAACTAATGAAAAACTGTTTTTT.

The chain carries TRBV6-5 and TRBJ2-3; TRBD1 aligns across 10 bases. The CDR3 contains 15 residues. Unmatched junction bases numbered 3, after V lost 4 bases and J lost 2 bases. The V gene's germline CDR1 is MNHEY and CDR2 SVGAGI. The CDR3: CASSSTGGITDTQYF. For the CDR3, the DNA is TGTGCCAGCAGTTCGACAGGGGGCATCACAGATACGCAGTATTTT.

V gene TRBV6-5 combines with J gene TRBJ1-2, with D possibly being TRBD1 (5 bases). Germline CDR1 reads MNHEY; CDR2 reads SVGAGI. The CDR3 is made up of 15 amino acids. The germline V and J ends were trimmed by 0 bases and 0 bases, with 8 bases remaining between them. CDR3 DNA sequence: TGTGCCAGCAGTTACTCCAGGGTTCCTAACTATGGCTACACCTTC. Protein: CASSYSRVPNYGYTF.

The chain recombines TRBV28 with TRBJ1-4; 11 positions agree with TRBD1. The germline gives CDR1 MDHEN, CDR2 SYDVKM. The CDR3 length is 13 residues. Trimming took 8 bases from V and 8 from J; bases not matched to a gene: 4. CDR3 loop: CASRDRGKEKLFF. The DNA of the CDR3 is TGTGCCAGCCGGGACAGGGGGAAAGAAAAACTGTTTTTT.